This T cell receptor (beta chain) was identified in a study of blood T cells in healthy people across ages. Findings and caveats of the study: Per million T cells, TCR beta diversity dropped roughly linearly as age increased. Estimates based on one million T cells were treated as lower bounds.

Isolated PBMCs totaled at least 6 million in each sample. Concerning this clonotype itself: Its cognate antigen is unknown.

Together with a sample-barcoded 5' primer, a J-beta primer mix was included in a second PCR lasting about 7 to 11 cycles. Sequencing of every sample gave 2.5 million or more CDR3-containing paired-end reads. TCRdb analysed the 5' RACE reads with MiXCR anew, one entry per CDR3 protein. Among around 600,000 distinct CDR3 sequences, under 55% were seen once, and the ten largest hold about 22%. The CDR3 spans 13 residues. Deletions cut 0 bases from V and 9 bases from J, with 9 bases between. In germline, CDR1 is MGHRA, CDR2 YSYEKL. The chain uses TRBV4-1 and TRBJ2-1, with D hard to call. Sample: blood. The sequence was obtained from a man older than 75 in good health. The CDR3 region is CASSQEVVREQFF. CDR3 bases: TGCGCCAGCAGCCAAGAAGTAGTCCGTGAGCAGTTCTTC.